The next 30 T cell receptor beta chains were all read from a single sample in a study of blood T cell repertoires in COVID-19. Sequencing was performed with immunoSEQ multiplex PCR; in TCRdb, only in-frame clones are kept and a portion is missing. This table has around 100,000 clones, approximately 91% appearing once. Specimen: peripheral blood. All receptors derive from a man in his fifties or sixties with acute or convalescent COVID-19.

The gene calls are TRBV24-1 and TRBJ1-1; 9 positions match TRBD1. Germline values: CDR1 KGHDR, CDR2 SFDVKD. V dropped 4 bases and J dropped 4; count of bases not matched to a gene: 6. This CDR3 region has 15 residues. CDR3 amino acids: CATSETGGRGTEAFF. CDR3 sequence (DNA): TGTGCCACCAGTGAAACAGGGGGCCGGGGCACTGAAGCTTTCTTT.

The J gene is TRBJ2-7, the V gene TRBV4-2; 7 bases match TRBD1. Losses at the gene ends were 3 bases for V and 5 bases for J; bases not matched to a gene: 16. The CDR3 runs 17 residues. Germline CDR1 and CDR2: LGHNA and YNFKEQ. CDR3 loop: CASSHMSPSGQSDEQYF. In nucleotides, the CDR3 is TGTGCCAGCAGCCACATGTCTCCGTCGGGACAGTCCGACGAGCAGTACTTC.

This clone was observed a single time. The chain has TRBV19 and TRBJ1-2; 8 nucleotides agree with TRBD1. Trimming removed 5 bases from V and 4 bases from J; junction bases left unmatched: 6. This CDR3 has 14 amino acids. CDR1 and CDR2 (germline): LNHDA, SQIVND (reference sequence). CDR3: CASSVGQGGYGYTF. CDR3 nucleotide sequence: TGTGCCAGTAGTGTTGGACAGGGTGGCTATGGCTACACCTTC.

J is TRBJ1-5 and V is TRBV11-2; TRBD1 is a possible D gene (6 bases). The germline V and J ends were trimmed by 3 bases and 2 bases, with 11 bases remaining between them. The CDR3 contains 15 residues. Germline CDR1 and CDR2: SGHAT and FQNNGV. DNA for the CDR3: TGTGCCAGCAGCTTTGCAGGGGCAGGCAATCAGCCCCAGCATTTT. The encoded protein is CASSFAGAGNQPQHF.

V is TRBV5-1 and J is TRBJ2-5, with D unresolved. Per the germline V gene, CDR1 is SGHRS and CDR2 is YFSETQ. This CDR3 has 13 residues. Trimming cost V 3 bases and J 5 bases, with 11 bases left between them. The CDR3 DNA is TGCGCCAGCAGCTCAGGTAGTGCGGAGACCCAGTACTTC. Translated: CASSSGSAETQYF.

This clone was detected once. The chain couples TRBV10-3 to TRBJ2-7, with D possibly matching TRBD2 (5 bases). Germline assignment: CDR1 ENHRY and CDR2 SYGVKD. The CDR3 runs 15 residues. V gave up 4 bases and J gave up 7 bases, with 20 bases separating them. The CDR3 reads CAISGPEVRGLEQYF. In DNA form, the CDR3 reads TGTGCCATCAGTGGACCTGAAGTCCGGGGTCTGGAGCAGTACTTC.

The genes are TRBV5-1 and TRBJ1-1, with a tentative D call TRBD1 (6 bases). V shed 1 base and J shed 2 bases, with 12 bases lying between them. The CDR3 loop spans 15 amino acids. Per germline, CDR1 SGHRS and CDR2 YFSETQ. The chain's CDR3 is CASSLQWGGNTEAFF. In DNA form, the CDR3 reads TGCGCCAGCAGCTTGCAGTGGGGGGGCAACACTGAAGCTTTCTTT.

The rearrangement links TRBV5-6 to TRBJ1-1; D uncertain. The CDR3 runs to 14 residues. V was shortened by 2 bases and J by 6 bases, with 14 bases between the two germline ends. The germline gives CDR1 SGHDT, CDR2 YYEEEE. CDR3 loop: CASSFLARPAEAFF. DNA of the CDR3: TGTGCCAGCAGCTTTTTGGCGAGGCCGGCTGAAGCTTTCTTT. Complete variable domain (other parts from reference TRBV5-6 and TRBJ1-1): DAGVTQSPTHLIKTRGQQVTLRCSPKSGHDTVSWYQQALGQGPQFIFQYYEEEERQRGNFPDRFSGHQFPNYSSELNVNALLLGDSALYLCASSFLARPAEAFFGQGTRLTVV.

The CDR3 DNA follows: TGTGCCAGCAGAACTGGGGGCCTAGCCAAAAACATTCAGTACTTC. Translation: CASRTGGLAKNIQYF. The chain recombines TRBV27 with TRBJ2-4, with D possibly matching TRBD1 (6 bases). The germline CDR1 and CDR2 sequences are MNHEY and SMNVEV (reference sequence). The CDR3 loop spans 15 amino acids. Trimming pared 6 bases from V and 0 bases from J, leaving 12 bases between.

This clone was detected only a few times. In nucleotides, the CDR3 is TGTGCCAGCTCAAACGGACTGGATAAAATGAACACTGAAGCTTTCTTT. Its protein is CASSNGLDKMNTEAFF. The rearrangement joins TRBV5-4 to TRBJ1-1; D not certain. The V end was cut by 7 bases, the J end by 0 bases, with 19 bases between. CDR1 and CDR2 (germline): SGHNT, YYREEE (reference sequence). The CDR3 sequence is 16 residues long.

CDR3 residues: CASKRGHTGELFF. For the CDR3, the DNA is TGTGCCAGCAAAAGGGGCCACACCGGGGAGCTGTTTTTT. The gene calls are TRBV6-5 and TRBJ2-2; D possibly corresponds to TRBD1 (5 bases). Germline lookup yields CDR1 MNHEY and CDR2 SVGAGI. Trimming stripped 7 bases from V and 3 bases from J, with 9 bases between. The CDR3 runs to 13 residues.

J is TRBJ2-1 and V is TRBV27; maybe TRBD2 (8 bases). Germline V lookup: CDR1 MNHEY, CDR2 SMNVEV (reference sequence). Trimming pared 0 bases from V and 9 bases from J, leaving 27 bases between. This CDR3 has 19 amino acids. CDR3 region: CASSLSLGRLGGREGEQFF. CDR3 DNA: TGTGCCAGCAGTTTATCACTCGGCCGGTTAGGGGGCCGGGAGGGTGAGCAGTTCTTC.

This sequence joins TRBV6-2 or TRBV6-3 and TRBJ2-7; D is unclear. Germline V gives CDR1 MNHEY, CDR2 SVGEGT. Trimming removed 2 bases from V and 2 bases from J, with 7 bases in between. The CDR3 is 13 amino acids. CDR3 sequence reads: CASSYPIPYEQYF. As DNA, the CDR3 is TGTGCCAGCAGTTACCCTATCCCCTACGAGCAGTACTTC.

This chain uses TRBV4-2 with TRBJ1-2; TRBD1 agrees at 8 bases. V dropped 4 bases and J dropped 6; count of bases not matched to a gene: 13. This CDR3 has 16 amino acids. Germline-derived CDR1 and CDR2 are LGHNA and YNFKEQ. This CDR3 reads CASSPLPPGTGDGYTF. The CDR3 coding sequence is TGTGCCAGCAGCCCCCTCCCCCCCGGGACAGGAGATGGCTACACCTTC.

This chain connects TRBV18 to TRBJ2-5; 8 bases match TRBD1. The germline CDR1 and CDR2 sequences are KGHSH and LQKENI. The V segment lost 2 bases and the J segment 5 bases; nucleotides outside the gene matches: 13. The CDR3 covers 17 residues. CDR3 nucleotides: TGTGCCAGCTCACCAGGCCCAGGGGGCGCATTTGGGGAGACCCAGTACTTC. It encodes CASSPGPGGAFGETQYF. Full variable domain (missing parts from reference TRBV18 and TRBJ2-5): NAGVMQNPRHLVRRRGQEARLRCSPMKGHSHVYWYRQLPEEGLKFMVYLQKENIIDESGMPKERFSAEFPKEGPSILRIQQVVRGDSAAYFCASSPGPGGAFGETQYFGPGTRLLVL.

This rearrangement joins TRBV19 to TRBJ1-1, with 9 positions matching TRBD1. The CDR3 totals 16 residues. With V trimmed by 6 bases and J by 4 bases, 12 bases remained unmatched. CDR1 is LNHDA and CDR2 is SQIVND in the germline V gene (reference sequence). The CDR3 DNA follows: TGTGCCAGTAGCCTTCCGGGACAGGGAACGAGCACTGAAGCTTTCTTT. Translation: CASSLPGQGTSTEAFF.

V is TRBV7-9 and J is TRBJ2-1; maybe TRBD2 (6 bases). This CDR3 comprises 17 residues. The V gene lost 2 bases and the J gene lost 1 base, with 15 bases spanning the gap. Germline CDR1 SEHNR, CDR2 FQNEAQ (reference sequence). The CDR3 loop reads CASSLNIGGRSYNEQFF. DNA of the CDR3: TGTGCCAGCAGCTTAAATATCGGGGGTAGGTCCTACAATGAGCAGTTCTTC. The whole variable domain, filled in from reference TRBV7-9 and TRBJ2-1, reads DTGVSQNPRHKITKRGQNVTFRCDPISEHNRLYWYRQTLGQGPEFLTYFQNEAQLEKSRLLSDRFSAERPKGSFSTLEIQRTEQGDSAMYLCASSLNIGGRSYNEQFFGPGTRLTVL.

The V call is TRBV11-2, the J call TRBJ2-1; the match to TRBD2 covers 7 bases. CDR1 SGHAT and CDR2 FQNNGV come from the germline V gene. The CDR3 runs 15 residues. The junction had 14 bases not matched to a gene; V was cut back by 1 base and J by 14 bases. The CDR3 region has the DNA TGTGCCAGCAGCTTAGGCAGTTGGGACTATCTGGTGGAGTTCTTC. As protein: CASSLGSWDYLVEFF.

This clone was counted only a few times. The chain is built from TRBV4-1 and TRBJ2-7; 8 nucleotides align to TRBD1. CDR3 length: 16 amino acids. Germline loops: CDR1 MGHRA, CDR2 YSYEKL. V was pared by 0 bases and J by 7 bases, with 11 bases of the junction left unmatched. The CDR3 nucleotides are TGCGCCAGCAGCCAAGAAACCGGGACAGGCGCAGGGGAGCAGTACTTC. Amino acid sequence: CASSQETGTGAGEQYF.

This chain joins TRBV19 and TRBJ2-2; 7 positions agree with TRBD1. The CDR3 is 16 residues long. Trimming removed 6 bases from V and 0 bases from J; junction bases left unmatched: 7. The germline gives CDR1 LNHDA, CDR2 SQIVND (reference sequence). CDR3 in DNA: TGTGCCAGTAGAGACAGGGTGCCCGCGAACACCGGGGAGCTGTTTTTT. Its protein product is CASRDRVPANTGELFF.

This rearrangement joins TRBV29-1 to TRBJ1-2; D is unresolved. CDR1 and CDR2 from the germline V gene are SQVTM and ANQGSEA. The CDR3 is 12 amino acids. V lost 7 bases and J lost 0, with 9 bases in between. CDR3 protein: CSALTTNYGYTF. CDR3 DNA: TGCAGCGCTCTGACAACTAACTATGGCTACACCTTC.

The chain couples TRBV19 to TRBJ1-1, with 7 bases fitting TRBD1. After removal of 6 bases from V and 3 bases from J, the junction contained 7 bases not matched to a gene. This CDR3 region has 14 residues. Germline V lookup: CDR1 LNHDA, CDR2 SQIVND (reference sequence). The CDR3 coding sequence is TGTGCCAGTAGGCGACAGGGTGGAGACACTGAAGCTTTCTTT. Translating it yields CASRRQGGDTEAFF.

V and J are TRBV7-9 and TRBJ1-1, with D maybe TRBD1 (6 bases). The V end was cut by 5 bases, the J end by 4 bases, with 14 bases between. The CDR3 contains 14 residues. The V gene's germline CDR1 is SEHNR and CDR2 FQNEAQ (reference sequence). Here the CDR3 DNA reads TGTGCCAGCAGCCGGGACATTCAGGGCACTGAAGCTTTCTTT. Protein product: CASSRDIQGTEAFF. Filled out from reference TRBV7-9 and TRBJ1-1, the complete variable domain reads DTGVSQNPRHKITKRGQNVTFRCDPISEHNRLYWYRQTLGQGPEFLTYFQNEAQLEKSRLLSDRFSAERPKGSFSTLEIQRTEQGDSAMYLCASSRDIQGTEAFFGQGTRLTVV.

The chain employs TRBV27 and TRBJ1-4; D may be TRBD1 (5 bases). The CDR3 is 14 residues long. V lost 3 bases, J lost 4 bases, and 9 bases lay in between. The germline V gene has CDR1 MNHEY and CDR2 SMNVEV (reference sequence). CDR3 sequence (DNA): TGTGCCAGCAGTTTTAGGGGCGGTAATGAAAAACTGTTTTTT. Residues: CASSFRGGNEKLFF.

This chain joins TRBV28 and TRBJ1-4; D unresolved. CDR3 length: 15 residues. CDR1 and CDR2 (germline): MDHEN, SYDVKM. With 3 bases removed from V and 4 bases from J, the gap between germline ends came to 12 bases. The DNA of the CDR3 is TGTGCCAGCAGTTTGGCGAGGGCCCTTAATGAAAAACTGTTTTTT. Translated, it gives CASSLARALNEKLFF.

This chain uses TRBV27 with TRBJ1-5, with D perhaps TRBD1 (5 bases). Germline V gives CDR1 MNHEY, CDR2 SMNVEV (reference sequence). The V end was cut by 5 bases, the J end by 7 bases, with 9 bases between. The CDR3 contains 12 residues. The CDR3 nucleotides are TGTGCCAGCAGTCCAGGGTCCCAGCCCCAGCATTTT. Translated, it gives CASSPGSQPQHF.

The rearrangement joins TRBV2 to TRBJ2-7, with 7 nucleotides matching TRBD1. Germline trimming cut 8 bases from V and 6 bases from J; bases unmatched to any gene: 10. The CDR3 sequence is 13 residues long. In germline, CDR1 is SNHLY, CDR2 FYNNEI. For the CDR3, the DNA is TGTGCCAGCTGGGAACAGGGGATGGGCGAGCAGTACTTC. As protein: CASWEQGMGEQYF.

The chain joins TRBV10-1 to TRBJ1-2; TRBD1 is a possible D gene (5 bases). The CDR3 contains 15 residues. V was clipped by 5 bases and J by 4 bases, with 17 bases between them. Germline loops: CDR1 WNHNN, CDR2 SYGVQD (reference sequence). The CDR3 loop is CASSRRVGPLYGYTF. The CDR3 region has the DNA TGCGCCAGCAGTCGACGCGTGGGGCCCCTCTATGGCTACACCTTC.

The chain links TRBV24-1 to TRBJ1-5, with D uncertain. Trimming pared 5 bases from V and 0 bases from J, leaving 4 bases between. This CDR3 has 13 residues. Per germline, CDR1 KGHDR and CDR2 SFDVKD. CDR3: CATSASSNQPQHF. The CDR3 nucleotides are TGTGCCACCAGTGCGAGTAGCAATCAGCCCCAGCATTTT.

This clone has a handful of counts. The rearrangement links TRBV29-1 to TRBJ1-4, with D possibly matching TRBD1 (6 bases). Looked up from germline, CDR1 is SQVTM and CDR2 is ANQGSEA. CDR3 length: 14 amino acids. Trimming removed 6 bases from V and 13 bases from J, with 24 bases in between. Here the CDR3 reads CSVGGPGVGGGLFF. The CDR3 coding sequence is TGCAGCGTCGGAGGGCCCGGCGTGGGAGGGGGACTGTTTTTT.